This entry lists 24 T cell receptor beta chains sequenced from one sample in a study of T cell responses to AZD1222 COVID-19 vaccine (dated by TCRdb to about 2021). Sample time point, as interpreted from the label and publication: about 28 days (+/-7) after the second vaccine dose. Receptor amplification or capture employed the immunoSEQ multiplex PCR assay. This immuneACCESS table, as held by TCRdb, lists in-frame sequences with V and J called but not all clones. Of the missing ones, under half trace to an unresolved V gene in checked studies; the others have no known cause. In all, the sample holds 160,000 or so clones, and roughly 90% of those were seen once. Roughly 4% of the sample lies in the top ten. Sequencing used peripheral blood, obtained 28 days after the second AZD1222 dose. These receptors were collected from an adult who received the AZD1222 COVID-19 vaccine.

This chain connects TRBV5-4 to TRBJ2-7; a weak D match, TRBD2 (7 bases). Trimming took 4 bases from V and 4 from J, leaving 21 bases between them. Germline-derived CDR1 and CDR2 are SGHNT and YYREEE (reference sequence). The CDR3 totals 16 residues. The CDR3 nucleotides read TGTGCCAGCAGCGACGCGAGGGGGGGGACGCCATACGAGCAGTACTTC. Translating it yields CASSDARGGTPYEQYF.

The CDR3 nucleotides are TGCAGTGCTAGTGTTTTCCGCGGGGGACCTACTAGCACAGATACGCAGTATTTT. Its translation is CSASVFRGGPTSTDTQYF. This sequence joins TRBV20-1 and TRBJ2-3; 7 nucleotides align to TRBD2. The CDR3 runs to 18 residues. Germline assignment: CDR1 DFQATT and CDR2 SNEGSKA (reference sequence). V trimming: 3 bases; J trimming: 0 bases; junction bases outside the gene matches: 15.

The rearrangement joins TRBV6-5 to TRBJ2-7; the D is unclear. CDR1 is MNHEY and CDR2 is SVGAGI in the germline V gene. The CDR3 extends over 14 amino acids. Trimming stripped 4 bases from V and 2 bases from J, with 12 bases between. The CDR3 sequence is CASSFTQPPYEQYF. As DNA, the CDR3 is TGTGCCAGCAGTTTCACCCAACCCCCCTACGAGCAGTACTTC.

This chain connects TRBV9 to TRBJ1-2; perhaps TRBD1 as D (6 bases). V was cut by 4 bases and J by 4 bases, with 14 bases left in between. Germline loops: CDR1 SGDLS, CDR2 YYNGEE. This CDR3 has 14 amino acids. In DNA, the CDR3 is TGTGCCAGCAGCACCGGGGGGGGCCCCTATGGCTACACCTTC. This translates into CASSTGGGPYGYTF.

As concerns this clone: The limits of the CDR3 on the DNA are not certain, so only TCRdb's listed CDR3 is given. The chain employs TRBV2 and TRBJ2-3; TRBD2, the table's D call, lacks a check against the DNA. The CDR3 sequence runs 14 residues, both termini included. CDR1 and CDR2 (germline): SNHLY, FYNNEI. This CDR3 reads CASSTSPDTDTQYF.

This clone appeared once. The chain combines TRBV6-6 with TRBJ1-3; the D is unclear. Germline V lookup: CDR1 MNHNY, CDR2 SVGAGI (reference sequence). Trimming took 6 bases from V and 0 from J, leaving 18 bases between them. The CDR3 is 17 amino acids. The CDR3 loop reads CASSRSRLQLSGNTIYF. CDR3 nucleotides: TGTGCCAGCAGCCGATCTCGACTTCAACTCTCTGGAAACACCATATATTTT.

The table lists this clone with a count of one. Written as DNA, the CDR3 is TGTGCCAGCAGCGAGGGGACCTCAAGCGCCAGTGGCACAGATACGCAGTATTTT. Residues: CASSEGTSSASGTDTQYF. V and J are TRBV9 and TRBJ2-3; D assignment may be TRBD1 or TRBD2 (5 bases each). Germline V gene data show CDR1 as SGDLS and CDR2 as YYNGEE. Trimming took 3 bases from V and 1 from J, leaving 21 bases between them. CDR3 size: 18 residues.

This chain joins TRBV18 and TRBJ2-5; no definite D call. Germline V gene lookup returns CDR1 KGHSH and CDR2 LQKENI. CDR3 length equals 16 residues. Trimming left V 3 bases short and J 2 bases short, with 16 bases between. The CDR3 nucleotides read TGTGCCAGCTCACCCCCTAGTGTCAGACCTCAAGAGACCCAGTACTTC. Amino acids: CASSPPSVRPQETQYF.

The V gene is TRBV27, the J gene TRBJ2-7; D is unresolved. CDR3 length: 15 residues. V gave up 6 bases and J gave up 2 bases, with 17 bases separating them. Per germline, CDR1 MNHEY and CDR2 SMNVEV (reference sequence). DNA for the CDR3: TGTGCCAGCAGCTCCTTGACGGAGTGGACCTACGAGCAGTACTTC. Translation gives CASSSLTEWTYEQYF.

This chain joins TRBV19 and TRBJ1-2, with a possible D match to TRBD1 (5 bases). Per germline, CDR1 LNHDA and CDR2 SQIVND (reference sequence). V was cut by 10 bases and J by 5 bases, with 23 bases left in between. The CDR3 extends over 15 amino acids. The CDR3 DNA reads TGTGCCACTTCGGGCGGGGCCTCCAAACCTTATGGCTACACCTTC. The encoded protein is CATSGGASKPYGYTF.

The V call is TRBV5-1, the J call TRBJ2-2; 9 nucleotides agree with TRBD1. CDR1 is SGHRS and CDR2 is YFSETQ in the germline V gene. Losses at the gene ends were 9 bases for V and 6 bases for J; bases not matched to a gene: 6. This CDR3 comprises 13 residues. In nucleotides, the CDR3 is TGCGCCACCCGGACAGGGGTAGCCGGGGAGCTGTTTTTT. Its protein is CATRTGVAGELFF.

The CDR3: CASSRMAGAPNTEAFF. CDR3 bases: TGTGCCAGCAGTAGAATGGCTGGGGCCCCGAACACTGAAGCTTTCTTT. The chain couples TRBV7-9 to TRBJ1-1, with a weak D call TRBD1 (5 bases). Germline V gene data show CDR1 as SEHNR and CDR2 as FQNEAQ (reference sequence). The V and J ends lost 6 bases and 1 base respectively, with 18 bases between them. The CDR3 spans 16 residues. Complete variable domain (other parts from reference TRBV7-9 and TRBJ1-1): DTGVSQNPRHKITKRGQNVTFRCDPISEHNRLYWYRQTLGQGPEFLTYFQNEAQLEKSRLLSDRFSAERPKGSFSTLEIQRTEQGDSAMYLCASSRMAGAPNTEAFFGQGTRLTVV.

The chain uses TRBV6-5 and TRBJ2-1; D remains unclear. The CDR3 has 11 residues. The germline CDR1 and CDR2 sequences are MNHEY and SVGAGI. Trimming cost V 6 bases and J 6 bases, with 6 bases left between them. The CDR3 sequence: CASSSSNEQFF. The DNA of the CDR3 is TGTGCCAGCAGCTCTAGCAATGAGCAGTTCTTC.

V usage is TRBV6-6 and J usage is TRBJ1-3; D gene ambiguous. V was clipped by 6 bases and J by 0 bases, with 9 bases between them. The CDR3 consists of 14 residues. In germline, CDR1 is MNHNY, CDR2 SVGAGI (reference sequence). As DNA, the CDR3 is TGTGCCAGCAGCCGGATGAGCTCTGGAAACACCATATATTTT. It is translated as CASSRMSSGNTIYF.

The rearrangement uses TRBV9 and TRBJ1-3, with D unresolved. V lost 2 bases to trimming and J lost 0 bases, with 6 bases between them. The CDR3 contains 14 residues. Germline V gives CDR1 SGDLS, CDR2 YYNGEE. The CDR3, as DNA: TGTGCCAGCAGCGTCGGGCCCTCTGGAAACACCATATATTTT. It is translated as CASSVGPSGNTIYF.

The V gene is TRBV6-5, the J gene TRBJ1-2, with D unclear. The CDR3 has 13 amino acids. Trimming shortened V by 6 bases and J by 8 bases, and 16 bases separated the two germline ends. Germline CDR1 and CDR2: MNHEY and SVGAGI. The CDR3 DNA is TGTGCCAGCAGCCCCAAGGAGCTATCAGGCTACACCTTC. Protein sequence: CASSPKELSGYTF.

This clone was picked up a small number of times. The DNA of the CDR3 is TGTGCCATCAGTGACAGTAAGGCGGCCGGTGGCTACACCTTC. It encodes CAISDSKAAGGYTF. J is TRBJ1-2 and V is TRBV10-3; D call uncertain. Per germline, CDR1 ENHRY and CDR2 SYGVKD. The V end was cut by 3 bases, the J end by 7 bases, with 15 bases between. The CDR3 is 14 amino acids.

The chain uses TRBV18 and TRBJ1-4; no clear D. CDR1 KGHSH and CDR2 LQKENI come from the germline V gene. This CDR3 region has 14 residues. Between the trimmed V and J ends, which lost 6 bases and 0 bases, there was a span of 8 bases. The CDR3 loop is CASSSGTTNEKLFF. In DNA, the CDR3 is TGTGCCAGCTCTTCGGGAACAACTAATGAAAAACTGTTTTTT.

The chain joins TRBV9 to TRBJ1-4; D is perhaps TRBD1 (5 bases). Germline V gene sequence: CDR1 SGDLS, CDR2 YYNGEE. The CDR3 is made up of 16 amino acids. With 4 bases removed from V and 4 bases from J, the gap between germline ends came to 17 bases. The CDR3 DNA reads TGTGCCAGCAGCCACCGAGGCCAGGGAGGTAATGAAAAACTGTTTTTT. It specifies CASSHRGQGGNEKLFF.

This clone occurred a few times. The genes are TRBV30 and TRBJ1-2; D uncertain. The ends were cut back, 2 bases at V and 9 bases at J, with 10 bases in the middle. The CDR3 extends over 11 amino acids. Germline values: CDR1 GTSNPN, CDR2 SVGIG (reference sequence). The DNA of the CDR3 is TGTGCCTGGAGTTCCGGACCAAGCTACACCTTC. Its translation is CAWSSGPSYTF.

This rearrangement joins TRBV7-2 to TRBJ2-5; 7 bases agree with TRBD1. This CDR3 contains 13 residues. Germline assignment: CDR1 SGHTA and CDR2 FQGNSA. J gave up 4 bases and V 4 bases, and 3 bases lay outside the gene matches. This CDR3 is CASSSQGRETQYF. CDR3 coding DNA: TGTGCCAGCAGCTCACAGGGGCGAGAGACCCAGTACTTC.

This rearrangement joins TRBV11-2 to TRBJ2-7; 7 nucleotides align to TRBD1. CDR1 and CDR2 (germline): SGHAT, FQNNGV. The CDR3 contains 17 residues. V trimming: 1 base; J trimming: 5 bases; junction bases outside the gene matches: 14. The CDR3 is CASSLGLNTGEFNEQYF. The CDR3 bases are TGTGCCAGCAGCTTAGGCCTTAATACAGGGGAGTTCAACGAGCAGTACTTC.

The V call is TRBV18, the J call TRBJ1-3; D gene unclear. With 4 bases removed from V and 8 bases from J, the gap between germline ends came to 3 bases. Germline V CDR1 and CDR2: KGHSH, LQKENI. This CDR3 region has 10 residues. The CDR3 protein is CASSRDTIYF. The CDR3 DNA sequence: TGTGCCAGCTCACGGGACACCATATATTTT.

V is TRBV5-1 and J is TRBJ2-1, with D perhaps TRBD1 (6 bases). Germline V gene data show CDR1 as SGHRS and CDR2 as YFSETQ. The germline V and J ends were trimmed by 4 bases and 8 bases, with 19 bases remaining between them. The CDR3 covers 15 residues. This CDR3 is CASSTTGLKSYEQFF. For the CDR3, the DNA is TGCGCCAGCAGCACCACAGGGCTGAAGTCTTATGAGCAGTTCTTC.